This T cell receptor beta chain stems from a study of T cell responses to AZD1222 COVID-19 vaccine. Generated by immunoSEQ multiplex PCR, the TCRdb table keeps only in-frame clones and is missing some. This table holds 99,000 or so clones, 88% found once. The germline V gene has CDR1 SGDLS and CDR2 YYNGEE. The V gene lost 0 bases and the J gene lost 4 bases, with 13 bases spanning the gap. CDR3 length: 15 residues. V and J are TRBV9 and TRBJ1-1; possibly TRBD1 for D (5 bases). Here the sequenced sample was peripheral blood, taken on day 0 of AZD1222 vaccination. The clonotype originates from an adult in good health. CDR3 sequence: CASSVGLGGGTEAFF. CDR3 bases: TGTGCCAGCAGCGTAGGCCTTGGGGGTGGCACTGAAGCTTTCTTT.